The clone carrying this TCR beta chain is large in the sample. The data stem from a study of spatial heterogeneity in lung cancer. Across the study: Sequences of the beta chain were consistently detected in greater numbers than alpha-chain sequences.

Time point defined: sample taken at primary tumor resection. A total of some 70 untreated early-stage non-small cell lung cancer patients served as donors. Unsorted whole RNA from tumor, nontumor lung or frozen PBMC underwent sequencing. Unique molecular identifiers tagged every individual TCR cDNA molecule. TCRdb re-called the 5' RACE reads with MiXCR, one entry per CDR3 protein. The repertoire holds around 2,000 distinct CDR3 sequences, with over 12% as singletons. The CDR3 consists of 16 residues. CDR1 is MNHEY and CDR2 is SVGAGI in the germline V gene. V lost 5 bases to trimming and J lost 0 bases, with 15 bases between them.

Specimen: normal lung tissue next to the tumor, collected at surgery. The sequence was collected from a male donor with early-stage non-small cell lung cancer. The chain uses TRBV6-5 and TRBJ2-3; TRBD2 might be the D (5 bases). Here the CDR3 reads CASSNLQRISTDTQYF. Here the CDR3 DNA reads TGTGCCAGCAGTAACCTTCAGCGGATTAGCACAGATACGCAGTATTTT.